This passage covers 9 T cell receptor beta chains from one sample sequenced in a study of cytomegalovirus exposure and HLA in healthy donors. Primers for the PCR totalled 60 Vbeta and 13 Jbeta. Data came from immunoSEQ multiplex PCR; TCRdb stores just in-frame clones and leaves some out. The sample lists roughly 160,000 clones, approximately 80% occurring once. What was sequenced was PBMCs. The receptors originated from a male donor in good health and CMV-seronegative.

This clone showed up just a few times. The J gene is TRBJ2-7, the V gene TRBV2; 8 nucleotides match TRBD1. The CDR3 is 14 amino acids. The V segment lost 5 bases and the J segment 2 bases; nucleotides outside the gene matches: 5. Germline CDR1 and CDR2: SNHLY and FYNNEI. The CDR3 region is CASSRDRRTYEQYF. The CDR3 DNA follows: TGTGCCAGCAGTAGGGACAGGCGAACCTACGAGCAGTACTTC.

V usage is TRBV5-1 and J usage is TRBJ2-7; tentative D call: TRBD1 (7 bases). The V end lost 0 bases, the J end lost 0 bases, and 10 bases lay between the germline ends. Germline V gene data show CDR1 as SGHRS and CDR2 as YFSETQ. The CDR3 has 15 residues. CDR3 loop: CASSLVQGGSYEQYF. The CDR3 DNA sequence: TGCGCCAGCAGCTTGGTGCAGGGGGGCTCCTACGAGCAGTACTTC.

CDR3 coding DNA: TGTGCCAGCAGTAAGCCGGGTTCCTACGAGCAGTACTTC. It yields the protein CASSKPGSYEQYF. This sequence joins TRBV7-9 and TRBJ2-7; D not resolved. V lost 6 bases, J lost 1 base, and 10 bases lay in between. Germline CDR1 SEHNR, CDR2 FQNEAQ (reference sequence). The CDR3 covers 13 residues.

The CDR3, as DNA: TGCGCCAGCAGCCCAGGGGCACGGGATAATTCACCCCTCCACTTT. This codes for CASSPGARDNSPLHF. The gene calls are TRBV4-3 and TRBJ1-6; D is possibly TRBD1 (6 bases). V lost 4 bases to trimming and J lost 5 bases, with 12 bases between them. CDR1 and CDR2 (germline): LGHNA, YSLEER. The CDR3 loop spans 15 amino acids.

The chain combines TRBV28 with TRBJ2-7; 15 bases line up with TRBD2. From germline, CDR1 is MDHEN and CDR2 SYDVKM. The trim removed 6 bases at V and 5 bases at J, leaving 5 bases unmatched. CDR3 length equals 15 residues. The CDR3 nucleotides are TGTGCCAGCAGCGGACTAGCGGGGGGGCCCGACGAGCAGTACTTC. This translates into CASSGLAGGPDEQYF.

The gene calls are TRBV2 and TRBJ2-7; tentative D call: TRBD1 (6 bases). CDR1 is SNHLY, CDR2 FYNNEI, per germline. V was pared by 3 bases and J by 2 bases, with 11 bases between. The CDR3 has 14 residues. As DNA, the CDR3 is TGTGCCAGCAGTGACGACAGGATAGCCTACGAGCAGTACTTC. As protein: CASSDDRIAYEQYF.

CDR3 loop: CASSLFGMRRPSGEQYF. The CDR3 DNA reads as TGTGCCAGCAGCTTATTTGGTATGAGGCGGCCCAGCGGCGAGCAGTACTTC. The chain links TRBV7-2 to TRBJ2-7; D is perhaps TRBD2 (5 bases). Germline CDR1 is SGHTA and CDR2 is FQGNSA. The CDR3 is 17 amino acids. Trimming cost V 2 bases and J 6 bases, with 23 bases left between them.

This chain uses TRBV5-4 with TRBJ2-7; weak D call: TRBD2 (5 bases). Germline assignment: CDR1 SGHNT and CDR2 YYREEE (reference sequence). Between the trimmed V and J ends, which lost 5 bases and 1 base, there was a span of 10 bases. This CDR3 has 13 residues. CDR3 bases: TGTGCCAGCAGGGACTGGTGGTCCTACGAGCAGTACTTC. It specifies CASRDWWSYEQYF.

This chain connects TRBV12-5 to TRBJ2-5, with 7 bases that match TRBD1. The CDR3 has 14 residues. CDR1 and CDR2 from the germline V gene are LGHNT and FRNRAP. V was pared by 6 bases and J by 4 bases, with 8 bases of the junction left unmatched. For the CDR3, the DNA is TGTGCTAGTGGCCCGACAGGGAACCCAGAGACCCAGTACTTC. Protein: CASGPTGNPETQYF.